The 27 T cell receptor beta chains listed next were all sequenced from one sample in a study of T cells after posttransplantation cyclophosphamide. Treatment was busulfan-fludarabine conditioning, a marrow graft, and cyclophosphamide on days +3 and +4. TCRdb's copy holds only in-frame clones and misses some; the assay was immunoSEQ multiplex PCR. The sample holds roughly 14,000 clones, and no clone turns up only once. The specimen comprised PBMCs, sampled about 1,000 days after allogeneic stem cell transplant with posttransplant cyclophosphamide. Receptors originate from a female patient aged 40-50 years who received an allogeneic stem cell transplant from a related donor, was CMV-positive, and had no GVHD. These T cells may partly come from the graft donor.

This clone was counted at least ten times. The J gene is TRBJ2-7, the V gene TRBV13; TRBD2 matches at 7 bases. The CDR3 consists of 13 residues. Trimming at V came to 5 bases and at J to 3 bases, leaving 4 bases not matched to a gene. Germline CDR1 reads PRHDT; CDR2 reads FYEKMQ (reference sequence). DNA for the CDR3: TGTGCCAGCAGCATCAGCGGGGACTACGAGCAGTACTTC. Residues: CASSISGDYEQYF.

This clone was seen ten or more times. The genes are TRBV6-1 and TRBJ1-5, with 8 positions matching TRBD1. J lost 4 bases, V lost 0 bases, and 5 bases had no gene match. CDR3 size: 16 residues. Germline V gene lookup returns CDR1 MNHNS and CDR2 SASEGT. The CDR3 protein is CASSEATGVGNQPQHF. The CDR3, as DNA: TGTGCCAGCAGTGAAGCGACAGGGGTCGGGAATCAGCCCCAGCATTTT.

This clone has ten or more counts. The chain employs TRBV6-1 and TRBJ1-2, with 8 bases matching TRBD1. The CDR3 consists of 14 residues. The V and J ends lost 4 bases and 9 bases, in that order; junction bases with no gene match: 10. Per the germline V gene, CDR1 is MNHNS and CDR2 is SASEGT. DNA for the CDR3: TGTGCCAGCAGTGTCTTTGGACAGGGCGGCCGCTACACCTTC. Its translation: CASSVFGQGGRYTF.

This clone has ten or more counts. The chain employs TRBV9 and TRBJ2-5; 15 bases map to TRBD2. With V trimmed by 0 bases and J by 4 bases, 1 base remained unmatched. Germline loops: CDR1 SGDLS, CDR2 YYNGEE. This CDR3 has 16 amino acids. This chain's CDR3 is CASSVGTSGGAETQYF. In nucleotides, the CDR3 is TGTGCCAGCAGCGTAGGGACTAGCGGGGGGGCAGAGACCCAGTACTTC.

This clone showed up many times. The rearrangement joins TRBV6-5 to TRBJ1-3; 8 bases match TRBD1. CDR3 length equals 15 residues. Germline CDR1 is MNHEY and CDR2 is SVGAGI. The ends lost 5 bases at V and 4 bases at J; junction bases unmatched: 7. Written as DNA, the CDR3 is TGTGCCAGCAGTCGTGAAACAGGGGGAGGAAACACCATATATTTT. This encodes CASSRETGGGNTIYF.

This clone has ten or more counts. The CDR3 here is CSVGGTGTANYGYTF. Here the CDR3 DNA reads TGCAGCGTTGGTGGGACAGGGACGGCTAACTATGGCTACACCTTC. This chain connects TRBV29-1 to TRBJ1-2, with 9 nucleotides matching TRBD1. Germline V gene sequence: CDR1 SQVTM, CDR2 ANQGSEA. The CDR3 contains 15 residues. Trimming removed 4 bases from V and 0 bases from J; junction bases left unmatched: 6.

This clone occurred many times. The chain links TRBV6-4 to TRBJ1-6; a weak D match, TRBD1 (5 bases). V was shortened by 6 bases and J by 6 bases, with 15 bases between the two germline ends. The CDR3 extends over 15 amino acids. Per the germline V gene, CDR1 is MRHNA and CDR2 is SNTAGT. This CDR3 is CASRDQGHINSPLHF. CDR3 bases: TGTGCCAGCAGGGACCAAGGACACATTAATTCACCCCTCCACTTT.

The table lists this clone with many counts. The chain employs TRBV5-1 and TRBJ1-6; tentative D call: TRBD1 (5 bases). Germline loops: CDR1 SGHRS, CDR2 YFSETQ. V lost 2 bases, J lost 6 bases, and 12 bases lay in between. The CDR3 runs to 15 residues. CDR3 in amino acids: CASSLSAGSNSPLHF. CDR3 sequence (DNA): TGCGCCAGCAGCTTATCAGCAGGGTCTAATTCACCCCTCCACTTT.

Ten or more counts support this clone. The gene calls are TRBV6-1 and TRBJ1-2, with 7 positions matching TRBD1. Trimming removed 7 bases from V and 0 bases from J; junction bases left unmatched: 2. CDR1 MNHNS and CDR2 SASEGT come from the germline V gene. The CDR3 loop spans 13 amino acids. The DNA for the CDR3 is TGTGCCAGCACGAGGGGGCCTAACTATGGCTACACCTTC. It codes for CASTRGPNYGYTF.

This clone was seen repeatedly, ten times or more. CDR3 coding DNA: TGTGCCAGCAGCCGCGGGGGGGCTGGAAACACCATATATTTT. This encodes CASSRGGAGNTIYF. The rearrangement links TRBV7-3 to TRBJ1-3, with a tentative D call TRBD1 (5 bases). Germline V gene lookup returns CDR1 SGHTA and CDR2 FQGTGA. The CDR3 covers 14 residues. With 5 bases removed from V and 2 bases from J, the gap between germline ends came to 10 bases.

This clone was detected ten times or more. Other DNA sequences of this sample code for an identical CDR3. Here the CDR3 reads CASSEGGGYEQYF. In nucleotides, the CDR3 is TGTGCCAGCAGCGAAGGGGGCGGGTACGAGCAGTACTTC. The chain couples TRBV9 to TRBJ2-7; 7 bases map to TRBD1. With 3 bases clipped from V and 4 bases from J, the junction kept 4 bases outside the gene matches. CDR3 size: 13 residues. Germline-derived CDR1 and CDR2 are SGDLS and YYNGEE.

This clone was recorded a few times. The chain uses TRBV9 and TRBJ1-4; 9 bases are a match to TRBD1. This CDR3 has 16 residues. Trimming took 4 bases from V and 1 from J; bases not matched to a gene: 5. The germline V gene has CDR1 SGDLS and CDR2 YYNGEE. CDR3 sequence reads: CASSFGQGITNEKLFF. The CDR3 region has the DNA TGTGCCAGCAGCTTCGGACAGGGGATAACTAATGAAAAACTGTTTTTT.

In its sample, this clone was seen many times. The rearrangement joins TRBV7-9 to TRBJ1-1; D might be TRBD1 (6 bases). The germline V gene encodes CDR1 SEHNR and CDR2 FQNEAQ (reference sequence). V gave up 1 base and J gave up 4 bases, with 13 bases separating them. The CDR3 spans 15 residues. The DNA of the CDR3 is TGTGCCAGCAGCTTAGGCGGGGGCTGGGGCACTGAAGCTTTCTTT. It encodes CASSLGGGWGTEAFF. The entire variable domain, with the rest obtained from reference TRBV7-9 and TRBJ1-1, is as follows: DTGVSQNPRHKITKRGQNVTFRCDPISEHNRLYWYRQTLGQGPEFLTYFQNEAQLEKSRLLSDRFSAERPKGSFSTLEIQRTEQGDSAMYLCASSLGGGWGTEAFFGQGTRLTVV.

This clone appeared a few times. The chain recombines TRBV5-6 with TRBJ2-5, with a tentative D call TRBD2 (6 bases). This CDR3 contains 18 residues. Deletions cut 0 bases from V and 10 bases from J, with 28 bases between. The V gene's germline CDR1 is SGHDT and CDR2 YYEEEE. The CDR3 DNA is TGTGCCAGCAGCTTGGCCAAGGGACTCAGATCCCAAAGTCGGAGCCAGTACTTC. Its translation is CASSLAKGLRSQSRSQYF.

This clone was detected many times. This chain connects TRBV6-6 to TRBJ2-3; no clear D gene. The ends were cut back, 2 bases at V and 7 bases at J, with 10 bases in the middle. Germline V gene sequence: CDR1 MNHNY, CDR2 SVGAGI (reference sequence). This CDR3 has 13 amino acids. The CDR3 DNA reads TGTGCCAGCAGTTACGGTGCTGAGAATACGCAGTATTTT. This sequence encodes CASSYGAENTQYF.

This clone was counted ten times or more. The chain uses TRBV19 and TRBJ1-1; D not resolved. Germline V gives CDR1 LNHDA, CDR2 SQIVND (reference sequence). This CDR3 is 12 amino acids long. CDR3 loop: CASAGMNTEAFF. In nucleotides, the CDR3 is TGTGCGTCAGCGGGCATGAACACTGAAGCTTTCTTT.

This clone was seen only a few times. The rearrangement links TRBV7-9 to TRBJ1-2; perhaps TRBD1 as D (6 bases). The CDR3 spans 14 residues. V lost 2 bases and J lost 4, with 11 bases in between. Germline CDR1 and CDR2: SEHNR and FQNEAQ (reference sequence). The CDR3 spells CASSLQGLFYGYTF. The CDR3 DNA sequence: TGTGCCAGCAGCTTACAGGGGCTATTCTATGGCTACACCTTC.

This clone was detected ten times or more. The rearrangement links TRBV14 to TRBJ1-2; TRBD1 agrees at 7 bases. Germline V CDR1 and CDR2: SGHDN, FVKESK. The V and J ends lost 4 bases and 4 bases, in that order; junction bases with no gene match: 9. The CDR3 runs 15 residues. The CDR3 spells CASSPMQQGIYGYTF. In DNA form, the CDR3 reads TGTGCCAGCAGCCCGATGCAACAGGGGATCTATGGCTACACCTTC.

This clone was seen ten or more times. The chain couples TRBV5-1 to TRBJ2-7; a weak D match, TRBD1 (6 bases). The ends were cut back, 3 bases at V and 3 bases at J, with 19 bases in the middle. In germline, CDR1 is SGHRS, CDR2 YFSETQ. The CDR3 loop spans 16 amino acids. CDR3 region: CASSSTATGSVYEQYF. DNA for the CDR3: TGCGCCAGCAGCTCGACGGCTACAGGGTCGGTCTACGAGCAGTACTTC.

This clone was counted a few times. The chain joins TRBV5-6 to TRBJ1-2; D call uncertain. Trimming pared 6 bases from V and 5 bases from J, leaving 20 bases between. The V gene's germline CDR1 is SGHDT and CDR2 YYEEEE. This CDR3 comprises 15 residues. CDR3 residues: CASTRKEGSFYGYTF. DNA for the CDR3: TGTGCCAGCACTAGAAAAGAAGGGAGTTTTTATGGCTACACCTTC.

This clone appeared a few times. The genes are TRBV7-3 and TRBJ1-1; D is unclear. The CDR3 runs to 13 residues. From germline, CDR1 is SGHTA and CDR2 FQGTGA. The V end lost 2 bases, the J end lost 4 bases, and 8 bases lay between the germline ends. DNA of the CDR3: TGTGCCAGCAGCTTAGGGCTAAGCACTGAAGCTTTCTTT. This gives the protein CASSLGLSTEAFF.

The table lists this clone with many counts. This sequence joins TRBV7-2 and TRBJ1-3; D is perhaps TRBD1 (5 bases). Germline V lookup: CDR1 SGHTA, CDR2 FQGNSA. The length of the CDR3 is 17 residues. V dropped 5 bases and J dropped 0 bases, with 17 bases sitting between them. CDR3 in DNA: TGTGCCAGCAGCGCCCTTGACAGCCTATTCTCTGGAAACACCATATATTTT. It specifies CASSALDSLFSGNTIYF.

The CDR3 loop reads CSVEGRGDIQYF. The CDR3 DNA follows: TGCAGCGTTGAGGGTCGGGGGGACATTCAGTACTTC. The V and J genes are TRBV29-1 and TRBJ2-4; 7 positions agree with TRBD2. The CDR3 runs to 12 residues. V was pared by 3 bases and J by 8 bases, with 4 bases of the junction left unmatched. The germline CDR1 and CDR2 sequences are SQVTM and ANQGSEA.

This clone occurred many times. The chain is built from TRBV10-3 and TRBJ1-1; D remains unclear. Trimming took 4 bases from V and 4 from J, leaving 7 bases between them. The CDR3 length is 12 residues. In germline, CDR1 is ENHRY, CDR2 SYGVKD. The CDR3 DNA is TGTGCCATCAGTGCCGGTGTCACTGAAGCTTTCTTT. Encoded protein: CAISAGVTEAFF.

The V gene is TRBV6-1, the J gene TRBJ2-2; TRBD1 agrees at 7 bases. The CDR3 is made up of 13 amino acids. V gave up 10 bases and J gave up 3 bases; unmatched junction bases: 5. Germline-derived CDR1 and CDR2 are MNHNS and SASEGT. The CDR3 is CATETGYTGELFF. DNA for the CDR3: TGTGCCACCGAGACAGGGTACACCGGGGAGCTGTTTTTT.

The sample holds a few counts of this clone. This chain joins TRBV29-1 and TRBJ1-3; 8 nucleotides agree with TRBD1. The germline CDR1 and CDR2 sequences are SQVTM and ANQGSEA. CDR3 length: 12 residues. J was trimmed by 4 bases and V by 6 bases; bases with no gene match: 2. CDR3 in amino acids: CSVWTGGNTIYF. The CDR3 DNA reads as TGCAGCGTCTGGACAGGGGGAAACACCATATATTTT.

This clone was seen at least ten times. This sequence joins TRBV19 and TRBJ2-7, with TRBD1 as a possible D gene (5 bases). The CDR3 extends over 14 amino acids. Deletions cut 3 bases from V and 5 bases from J, with 14 bases between. The germline CDR1 and CDR2 sequences are LNHDA and SQIVND (reference sequence). CDR3 sequence (DNA): TGTGCCAGTAGTATTGGGGCGGCTACCGACGAGCAGTACTTC. Amino acids: CASSIGAATDEQYF.